This TCR beta chain derives from a study of blood T cell repertoires in COVID-19. V gave up 9 bases and J gave up 2 bases, with 8 bases separating them. The CDR3 contains 12 residues. Generated by immunoSEQ multiplex PCR, the TCRdb table keeps only in-frame clones and is missing some. The data show over 200,000 clones, roughly 80% seen once. Sequencing used peripheral blood. This chain uses TRBV12-3 or TRBV12-4 with TRBJ1-5; no clear D gene. The receptor was isolated from a human donor in a cohort sampled during active COVID-19. The CDR3, as DNA: TGTGCCAGTTCGGCGGGCAATCAGCCCCAGCATTTT. Its translation: CASSAGNQPQHF.